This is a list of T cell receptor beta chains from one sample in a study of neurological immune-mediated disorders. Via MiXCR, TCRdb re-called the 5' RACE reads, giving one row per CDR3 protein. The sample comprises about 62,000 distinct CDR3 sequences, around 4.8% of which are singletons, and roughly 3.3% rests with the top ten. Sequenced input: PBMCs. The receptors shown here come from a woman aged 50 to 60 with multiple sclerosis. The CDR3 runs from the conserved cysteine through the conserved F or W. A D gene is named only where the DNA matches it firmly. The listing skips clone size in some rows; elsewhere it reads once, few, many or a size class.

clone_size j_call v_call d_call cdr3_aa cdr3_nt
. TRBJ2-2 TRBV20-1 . CSAFPLGGTTGELFF TGCAGTGCTTTCCCTTTAGGGGGGACCACCGGGGAGCTGTTTTTT
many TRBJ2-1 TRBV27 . CASRQEGKWYNEQFF TGTGCCAGCCGCCAGGAGGGCAAATGGTACAATGAGCAGTTCTTC
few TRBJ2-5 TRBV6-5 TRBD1 CASSYAGTGGETQYF TGTGCCAGCAGTTACGCTGGGACAGGGGGGGAGACCCAGTACTTC
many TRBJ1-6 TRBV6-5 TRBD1 CASSKRQGTVNSPLHF TGTGCCAGCAGCAAAAGACAGGGAACGGTCAATTCACCCCTCCACTTT
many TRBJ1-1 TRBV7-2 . CASSLGVWNTEAFF TGTGCCAGCAGCTTAGGGGTTTGGAACACTGAAGCTTTCTTT
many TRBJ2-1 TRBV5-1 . CASSDIQGGNEQFF TGCGCCAGCAGCGACATACAGGGAGGCAATGAGCAGTTCTTC
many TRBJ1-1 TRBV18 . CASSPQGNTEAFF TGTGCCAGCTCACCACAGGGGAACACTGAAGCTTTCTTT
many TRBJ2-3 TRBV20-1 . CSALGRGRLDF TGCAGTGCGCTCGGTCGGGGTCGTCTGGATTTT
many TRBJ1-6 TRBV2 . CASRTDPFRSPLHF TGTGCCAGCAGGACGGACCCATTTAGGTCACCCCTCCACTTT
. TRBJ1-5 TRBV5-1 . CASSQGHQGEPQHF TGCGCCAGCAGCCAGGGACACCAAGGGGAGCCCCAGCATTTT
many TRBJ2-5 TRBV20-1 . CSARDPRRETRETQYF TGCAGTGCTAGAGATCCTCGGAGGGAAACGAGAGAGACCCAGTACTTC
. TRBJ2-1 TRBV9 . CASSVDSSYNEQFF TGTGCCAGCAGCGTCGACAGCTCCTACAATGAGCAGTTCTTC
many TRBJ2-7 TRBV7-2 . CASSARDTHYEQYF TGTGCCAGCAGCGCTAGGGACACTCACTACGAGCAGTACTTC
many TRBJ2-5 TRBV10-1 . CASRIQETQYF TGCGCCAGCAGGATTCAAGAGACCCAGTACTTC
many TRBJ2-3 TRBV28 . CASLPGGIYDTQYF TGTGCCAGCCTCCCGGGGGGCATCTATGATACGCAGTATTTT
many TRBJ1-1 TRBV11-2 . CASSLARDNFEAFF TGTGCCAGCAGCTTAGCCAGGGACAATTTTGAAGCTTTCTTT
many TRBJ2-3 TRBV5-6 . CASRRGLTSNRDTQYF TGTGCCAGCAGACGAGGACTCACCAGTAACAGAGATACGCAGTATTTT
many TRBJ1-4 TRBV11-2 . CASSLVITRGDEKLFF TGTGCCAGCAGCTTAGTTATAACCCGAGGGGATGAAAAACTGTTTTTT
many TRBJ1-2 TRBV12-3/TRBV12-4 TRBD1 CASSPGQGVKGYTF TGTGCCAGCAGCCCGGGACAGGGGGTGAAAGGCTACACCTTC
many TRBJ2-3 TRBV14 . CASSPQWTDTQYF TGTGCCAGCAGCCCACAGTGGACAGATACGCAGTATTTT
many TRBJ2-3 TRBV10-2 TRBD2 CASASGGGHTDTQYF TGCGCCAGCGCCAGCGGGGGAGGGCACACAGATACGCAGTATTTT
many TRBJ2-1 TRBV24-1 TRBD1 CATSDRTGTITREQFF TGTGCCACCAGTGATCGGACAGGAACTATAACTCGTGAGCAGTTCTTC
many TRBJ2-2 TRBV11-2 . CASSLFTGTNTGELFF TGTGCCAGCAGCTTATTTACAGGCACGAACACCGGGGAGCTGTTTTTT
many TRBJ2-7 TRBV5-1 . CASSYDTYEQYF TGCGCCAGCAGCTACGATACCTACGAGCAGTACTTC
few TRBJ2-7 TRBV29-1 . CSVRRGGSSYEQYF TGCAGCGTACGCAGGGGAGGTAGCTCCTACGAGCAGTACTTC